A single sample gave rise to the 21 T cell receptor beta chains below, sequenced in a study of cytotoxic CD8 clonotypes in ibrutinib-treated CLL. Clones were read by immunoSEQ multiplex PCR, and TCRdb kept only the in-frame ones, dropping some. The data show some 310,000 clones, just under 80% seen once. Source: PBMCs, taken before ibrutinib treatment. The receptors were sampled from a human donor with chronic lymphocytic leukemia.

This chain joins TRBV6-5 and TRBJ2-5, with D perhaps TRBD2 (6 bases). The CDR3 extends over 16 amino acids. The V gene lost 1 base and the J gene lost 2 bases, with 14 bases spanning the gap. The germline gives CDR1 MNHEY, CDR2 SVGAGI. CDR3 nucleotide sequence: TGTGCCAGCAGTTACTGGGATAGCGGACCTCAAGAGACCCAGTACTTC. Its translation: CASSYWDSGPQETQYF.

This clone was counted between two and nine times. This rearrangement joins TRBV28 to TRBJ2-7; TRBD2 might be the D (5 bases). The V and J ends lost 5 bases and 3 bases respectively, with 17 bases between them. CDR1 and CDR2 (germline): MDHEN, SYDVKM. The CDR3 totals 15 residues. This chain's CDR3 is CASSPRLTAVYEQYF. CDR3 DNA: TGTGCCAGCAGTCCAAGACTAACAGCTGTCTACGAGCAGTACTTC.

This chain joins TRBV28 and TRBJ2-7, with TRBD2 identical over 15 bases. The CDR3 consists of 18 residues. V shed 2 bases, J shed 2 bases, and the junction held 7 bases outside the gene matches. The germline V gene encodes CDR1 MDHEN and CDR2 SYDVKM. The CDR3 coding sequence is TGTGCCAGCAGTTTACTAGGACTAGCGGGAGGGCCAACCTACGAGCAGTACTTC. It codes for CASSLLGLAGGPTYEQYF.

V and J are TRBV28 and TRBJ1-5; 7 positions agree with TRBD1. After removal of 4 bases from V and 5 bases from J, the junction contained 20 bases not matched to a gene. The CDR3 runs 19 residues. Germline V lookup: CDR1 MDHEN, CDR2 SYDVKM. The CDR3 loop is CASSSPSRGGYGGDQPQHF. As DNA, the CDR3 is TGTGCCAGCAGTTCCCCCTCCCGAGGGGGCTATGGGGGTGATCAGCCCCAGCATTTT.

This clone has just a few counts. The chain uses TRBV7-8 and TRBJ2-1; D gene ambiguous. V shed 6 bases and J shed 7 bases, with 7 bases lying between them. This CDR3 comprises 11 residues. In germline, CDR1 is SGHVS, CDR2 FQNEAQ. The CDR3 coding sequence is TGTGCCAGCAGATTCGGTAATGAGCAGTTCTTC. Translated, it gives CASRFGNEQFF. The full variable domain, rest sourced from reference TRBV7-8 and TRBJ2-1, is GAGVSQSPRYKVAKRGQDVALRCDPISGHVSLFWYQQALGQGPEFLTYFQNEAQLDKSGLPSDRFFAERPEGSVSTLKIQRTQQEDSAVYLCASRFGNEQFFGPGTRLTVL.

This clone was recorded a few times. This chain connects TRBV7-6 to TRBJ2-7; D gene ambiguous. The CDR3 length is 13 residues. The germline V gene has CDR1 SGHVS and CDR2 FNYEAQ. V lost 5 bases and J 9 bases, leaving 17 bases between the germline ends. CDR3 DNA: TGTGCCAGCAGCAAGGACGGAACGTTCGGGCAGTACTTC. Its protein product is CASSKDGTFGQYF.

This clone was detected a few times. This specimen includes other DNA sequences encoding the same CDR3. The CDR3: CSVEGRMNTEAFF. The CDR3 DNA sequence: TGCAGCGTGGAGGGACGGATGAACACTGAAGCTTTCTTT. The chain joins TRBV29-1 to TRBJ1-1; perhaps TRBD1 as D (5 bases). The CDR3 length is 13 residues. V lost 6 bases to trimming and J lost 0 bases, with 11 bases between them. Looked up from germline, CDR1 is SQVTM and CDR2 is ANQGSEA.

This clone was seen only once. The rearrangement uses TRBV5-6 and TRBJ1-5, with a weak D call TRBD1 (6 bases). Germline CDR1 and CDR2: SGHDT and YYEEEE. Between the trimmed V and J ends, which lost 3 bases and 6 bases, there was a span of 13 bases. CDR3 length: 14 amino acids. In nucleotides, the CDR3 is TGTGCCAGCAGCTCTATGGACAGTCCTCAGCCCCAGCATTTT. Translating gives CASSSMDSPQPQHF. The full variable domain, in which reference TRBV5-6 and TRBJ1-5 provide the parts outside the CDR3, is DAGVTQSPTHLIKTRGQQVTLRCSPKSGHDTVSWYQQALGQGPQFIFQYYEEEERQRGNFPDRFSGHQFPNYSSELNVNALLLGDSALYLCASSSMDSPQPQHFGDGTRLSIL.

The CDR3 sequence: CATSSREELFF. Here the CDR3 DNA reads TGTGCCACCAGCTCTAGAGAGGAGCTGTTTTTT. The rearrangement joins TRBV15 to TRBJ2-2, with D uncertain. V gave up 5 bases and J gave up 10 bases, with 8 bases separating them. This CDR3 is built from 11 residues. Germline V gene lookup returns CDR1 LNHNV and CDR2 YYDKDF (reference sequence).

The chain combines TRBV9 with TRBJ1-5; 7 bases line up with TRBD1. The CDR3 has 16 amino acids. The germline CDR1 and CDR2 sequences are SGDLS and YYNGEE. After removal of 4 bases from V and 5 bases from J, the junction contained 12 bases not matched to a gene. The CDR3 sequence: CASSTRQGRGDQPQHF. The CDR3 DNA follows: TGTGCCAGCAGCACCCGACAGGGTAGGGGAGATCAGCCCCAGCATTTT.

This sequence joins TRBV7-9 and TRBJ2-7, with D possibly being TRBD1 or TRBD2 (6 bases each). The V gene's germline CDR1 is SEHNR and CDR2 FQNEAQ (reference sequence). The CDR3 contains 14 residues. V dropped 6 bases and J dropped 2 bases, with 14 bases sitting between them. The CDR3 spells CASSLIGGPYEQYF. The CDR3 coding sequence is TGTGCCAGCAGTCTAATCGGGGGCCCCTACGAGCAGTACTTC.

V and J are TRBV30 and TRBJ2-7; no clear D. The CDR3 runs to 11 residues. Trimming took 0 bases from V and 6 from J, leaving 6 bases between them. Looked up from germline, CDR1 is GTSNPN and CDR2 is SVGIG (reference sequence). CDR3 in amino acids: CAWSVLLEQYF. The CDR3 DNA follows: TGTGCCTGGAGTGTTCTCCTCGAGCAGTACTTC.

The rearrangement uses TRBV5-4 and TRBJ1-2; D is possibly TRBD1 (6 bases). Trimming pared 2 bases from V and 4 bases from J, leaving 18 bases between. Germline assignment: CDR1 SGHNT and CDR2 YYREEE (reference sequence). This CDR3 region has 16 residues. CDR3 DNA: TGTGCCAGCAGCTTTGGGGCCGGGACACAACTCTATGGCTACACCTTC. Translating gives CASSFGAGTQLYGYTF.

Here the CDR3 DNA reads TGTGCCAGCGCCGAGACAGGGGAGCGGCCTGGAAACACCATATATTTT. Protein product: CASAETGERPGNTIYF. This chain connects TRBV7-2 to TRBJ1-3; 8 positions agree with TRBD1. V lost 8 bases, J lost 2 bases, and 11 bases stayed unmatched. The CDR3 consists of 16 residues. Per the germline V gene, CDR1 is SGHTA and CDR2 is FQGNSA.

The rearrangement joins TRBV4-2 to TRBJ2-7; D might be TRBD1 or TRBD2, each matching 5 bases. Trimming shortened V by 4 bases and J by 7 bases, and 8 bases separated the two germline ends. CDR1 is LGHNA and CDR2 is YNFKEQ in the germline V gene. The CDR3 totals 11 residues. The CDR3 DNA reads TGTGCCAGCAGCCCCGGGGCAGAGCAGTACTTC. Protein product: CASSPGAEQYF.

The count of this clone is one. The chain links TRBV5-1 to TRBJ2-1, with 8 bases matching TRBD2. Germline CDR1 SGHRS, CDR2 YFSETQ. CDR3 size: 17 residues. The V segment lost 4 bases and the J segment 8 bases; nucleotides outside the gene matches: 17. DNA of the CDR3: TGCGCCAGCAGCGGATACTGGACTAGCCGCCCCCTGGATGAGCAGTTCTTC. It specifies CASSGYWTSRPLDEQFF.

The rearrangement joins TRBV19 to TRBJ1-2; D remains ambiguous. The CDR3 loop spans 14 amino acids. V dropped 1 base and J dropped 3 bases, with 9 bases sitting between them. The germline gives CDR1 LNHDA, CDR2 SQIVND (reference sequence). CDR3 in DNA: TGTGCCAGTAGTATAGGTCAGCACGACTATGGCTACACCTTC. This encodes CASSIGQHDYGYTF.

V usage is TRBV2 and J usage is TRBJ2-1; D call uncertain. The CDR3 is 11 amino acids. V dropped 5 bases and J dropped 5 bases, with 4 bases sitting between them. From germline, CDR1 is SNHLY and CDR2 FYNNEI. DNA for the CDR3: TGTGCCAGCAGTCTAAACAATGAGCAGTTCTTC. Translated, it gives CASSLNNEQFF. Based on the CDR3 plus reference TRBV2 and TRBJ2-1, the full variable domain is EPEVTQTPSHQVTQMGQEVILRCVPISNHLYFYWYRQILGQKVEFLVSFYNNEISEKSEIFDDQFSVERPDGSNFTLKIRSTKLEDSAMYFCASSLNNEQFFGPGTRLTVL.

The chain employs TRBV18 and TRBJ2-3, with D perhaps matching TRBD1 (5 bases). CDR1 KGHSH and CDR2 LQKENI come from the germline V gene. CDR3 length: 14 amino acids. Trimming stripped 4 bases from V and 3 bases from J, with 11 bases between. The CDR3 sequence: CASSRSRDTDTQYF. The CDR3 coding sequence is TGTGCCAGCTCACGATCCAGGGATACAGATACGCAGTATTTT.

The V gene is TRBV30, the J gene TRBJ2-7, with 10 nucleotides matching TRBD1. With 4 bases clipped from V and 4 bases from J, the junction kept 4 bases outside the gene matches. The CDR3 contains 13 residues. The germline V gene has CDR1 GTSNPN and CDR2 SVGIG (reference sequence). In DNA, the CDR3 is TGTGCCTGGAAGAGACAGGGGGCATACGAGCAGTACTTC. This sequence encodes CAWKRQGAYEQYF.

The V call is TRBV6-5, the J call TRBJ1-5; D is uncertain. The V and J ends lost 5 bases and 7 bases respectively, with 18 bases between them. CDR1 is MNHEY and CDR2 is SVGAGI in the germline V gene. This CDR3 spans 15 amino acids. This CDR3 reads CASSGRPFLSQPQHF. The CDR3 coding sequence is TGTGCCAGCAGTGGGAGGCCATTTCTAAGCCAGCCCCAGCATTTT.